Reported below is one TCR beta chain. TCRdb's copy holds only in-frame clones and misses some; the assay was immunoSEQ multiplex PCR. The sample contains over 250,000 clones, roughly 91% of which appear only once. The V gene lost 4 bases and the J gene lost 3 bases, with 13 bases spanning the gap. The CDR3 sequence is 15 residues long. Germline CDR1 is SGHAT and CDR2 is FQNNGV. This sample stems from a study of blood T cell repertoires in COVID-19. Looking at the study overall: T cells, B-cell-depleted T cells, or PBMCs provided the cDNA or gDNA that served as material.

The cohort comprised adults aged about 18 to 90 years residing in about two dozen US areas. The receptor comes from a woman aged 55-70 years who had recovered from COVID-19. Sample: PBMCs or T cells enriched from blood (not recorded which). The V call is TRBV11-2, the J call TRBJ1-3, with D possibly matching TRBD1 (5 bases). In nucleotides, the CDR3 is TGTGCCAGCAGCTCAGTGCGGGGGTATGGAAACACCATATATTTT. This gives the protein CASSSVRGYGNTIYF.